This TCR beta chain is from a study of T-cell reconstitution after alpha-beta-depleted transplantation in children. Study results and caveats: Surviving recipient T cells and thymic progenitors produced the high day-60 TCRbeta diversity seen in some patients. At around two months after transplant, the alpha-beta T cells were reportedly derived from several hundred expanded clones that came from non-depleted graft cells.

V shed 9 bases, J shed 11 bases, and the junction held 9 bases outside the gene matches. CDR1 and CDR2 (germline): MGHDK, SYGVNS. The CDR3 contains 13 residues. Unique molecular identifiers tagged the TCRbeta library. TCRdb re-analysed the PCR reads in MiXCR, keeping a single row per CDR3 protein. This sample has 250,000 or so distinct CDR3 sequences, with 6.5% to 10% found just once. Notes on this clonotype: Its target is unknown.

The receptor was derived from a male patient under 18 who had a stem cell transplant for acute lymphoblastic leukemia, so the T cells may come from the graft donor. This sample comprised PBMCs, mostly from graft donor cells, obtained 180 days after TCRalphabeta/CD19-depleted stem cell transplant. V is TRBV25-1 and J is TRBJ1-6; TRBD1 agrees at 8 bases. This CDR3 is CASAPRGRPPLHF. The CDR3 nucleotides read TGTGCCAGTGCCCCCAGGGGGCGACCACCCCTCCACTTT.